The rows below give T cell receptor beta chains drawn from one sample of a study of blood T cell repertoires in COVID-19. Repertoires were generated with immunoSEQ multiplex PCR, while TCRdb's copy carries only in-frame clones and drops some. The sample consists of about 180,000 clones, roughly 83% of them appearing once. What was sequenced was peripheral blood. These receptors were obtained from a middle-aged woman with COVID-19, enrolled during active disease. The CDR3 runs from the conserved cysteine through the conserved F or W. Fields, in order: clone size, J gene, V gene, D gene, CDR3 protein, CDR3 DNA. A D gene is named only where the DNA matches it firmly. Some rows mark clone size as missing; the rest say once, few, many or name a class of expanded clone.

>.|TRBJ1-1|TRBV6-1|.
CASSELTGTEAFF
TGTGCCAGCAGTGAACTAACAGGGACTGAAGCTTTCTTT
>.|TRBJ1-2|TRBV15|TRBD1
CATSRGIGTGDVLGYGYTF
TGTGCCACCAGCAGAGGGATTGGGACAGGGGACGTTCTGGGCTATGGCTACACCTTC
>.|TRBJ2-1|TRBV2|TRBD2
CASLTSGSRDNEQFF
TGTGCCAGCCTCACTAGCGGGAGTCGGGACAATGAGCAGTTCTTC
>.|TRBJ2-2|TRBV6-2/TRBV6-3|TRBD1
CASSNPGQGPTGELFF
TGTGCCAGCAGTAATCCGGGACAGGGTCCTACCGGGGAGCTGTTTTTT
>.|TRBJ1-6|TRBV5-1|.
CASTPQGSTYNSPLHF
TGCGCCAGCACCCCCCAGGGGTCGACCTATAATTCACCCCTCCACTTT
>.|TRBJ2-4|TRBV6-6|TRBD1
CASSGTEGAKNIQYF
TGTGCCAGCTCCGGGACAGAAGGAGCCAAAAACATTCAGTACTTC
>.|TRBJ2-1|TRBV4-1|.
CASSQRIGSSSYNEQFF
TGCGCCAGCAGCCAAAGAATCGGTTCGTCCTCCTACAATGAGCAGTTCTTC
>.|TRBJ1-5|TRBV27|TRBD1
CASGQGRNQPQHF
TGTGCCAGCGGACAGGGGAGAAATCAGCCCCAGCATTTT
>.|TRBJ2-7|TRBV3-1/TRBV3-2|TRBD1
CASSQEGTGVRHEQYF
TGTGCCAGCAGCCAAGAGGGGACAGGGGTGAGGCACGAGCAGTACTTC
>.|TRBJ1-5|TRBV6-5|TRBD1
CASKGQAPSNQPQHF
TGTGCCAGCAAGGGACAGGCTCCGAGCAATCAGCCCCAGCATTTT
>.|TRBJ1-1|TRBV14|.
CASSQGTYTEAFF
TGTGCCAGCAGCCAAGGGACTTACACTGAAGCTTTCTTT
>.|TRBJ2-3|TRBV6-4|TRBD2
CASSDRLAATSTDTQYF
TGTGCCAGCAGTGACCGACTAGCGGCCACAAGCACAGATACGCAGTATTTT
>.|TRBJ2-1|TRBV5-1|.
CASRTQGFNEQFF
TGCGCCAGCAGGACTCAGGGATTCAATGAGCAGTTCTTC
>.|TRBJ2-3|TRBV2|TRBD2
CASSVGLAGWGDTQYF
TGTGCCAGCAGTGTAGGACTAGCGGGGTGGGGGGATACGCAGTATTTT
>once|TRBJ1-5|TRBV7-2|.
CASSITVGGGGSPQHF
TGTGCCAGCAGCATAACGGTCGGGGGCGGGGGATCGCCCCAGCATTTT
>.|TRBJ1-1|TRBV6-1|.
CASSGHGGVLNTEAFF
TGTGCCAGCAGTGGCCACGGCGGAGTCCTTAACACTGAAGCTTTCTTT
>.|TRBJ2-7|TRBV9|.
CASSPGGPNYEQYF
TGTGCCAGCAGCCCCGGGGGGCCCAACTACGAGCAGTACTTC
>.|TRBJ2-5|TRBV5-5|.
CASTRGRAETQYF
TGTGCCAGCACCCGTGGGAGAGCAGAGACCCAGTACTTC
>.|TRBJ1-3|TRBV11-3|TRBD1
CASSPDGTANTIYF
TGTGCCAGCAGCCCCGATGGGACAGCAAACACCATATATTTT
>few|TRBJ1-5|TRBV28|.
CASSPSAGWDQPQHF
TGTGCCAGCAGTCCCTCGGCGGGGTGGGACCAGCCCCAGCATTTT
>once|TRBJ1-3|TRBV18|TRBD1
CASSPKDRADTIYF
TGTGCCAGCTCACCAAAGGACAGGGCGGACACCATATATTTT
>once|TRBJ2-2|TRBV6-1|TRBD2
CASSEHSGGAAGELFF
TGTGCCAGCAGTGAACACAGCGGGGGGGCCGCCGGGGAGCTGTTTTTT
>.|TRBJ1-2|TRBV25-1|.
CASTLSSADGYTF
TGTGCCAGCACGCTCTCGAGCGCGGATGGCTACACCTTC
>once|TRBJ2-3|TRBV18|TRBD2
CASQSGISQSDTQYF
TGTGCCAGCCAGAGCGGGATTTCCCAATCAGATACGCAGTATTTT
>.|TRBJ1-2|TRBV28|.
CASSLPGINYGYTF
TGTGCCAGCAGTCTCCCAGGGATTAACTATGGCTACACCTTC
>.|TRBJ1-4|TRBV5-4|TRBD1
CASSGRTGRIEKLFF
TGTGCCAGCAGCGGCCGGACAGGGAGGATTGAAAAACTGTTTTTT
>few|TRBJ1-4|TRBV20-1|.
CSVKRRELFF
TGCAGTGTCAAGCGGAGGGAACTGTTTTTT
>.|TRBJ2-1|TRBV6-1|.
CASSEAQEYNEQFF
TGTGCCAGCAGTGAAGCGCAGGAATACAATGAGCAGTTCTTC
>few|TRBJ1-2|TRBV6-5|.
CASRETGGGYGYTF
TGTGCCAGCAGGGAGACAGGAGGTGGCTATGGCTACACCTTC
>once|TRBJ2-7|TRBV15|.
CATSRDRGREPYEQYF
TGTGCCACCAGCAGAGATAGGGGGCGGGAACCCTACGAGCAGTACTTC
>few|TRBJ1-1|TRBV2|.
CASSEAPGEGSTEAFF
TGTGCCAGCAGTGAAGCGCCAGGGGAGGGAAGCACTGAAGCTTTCTTT